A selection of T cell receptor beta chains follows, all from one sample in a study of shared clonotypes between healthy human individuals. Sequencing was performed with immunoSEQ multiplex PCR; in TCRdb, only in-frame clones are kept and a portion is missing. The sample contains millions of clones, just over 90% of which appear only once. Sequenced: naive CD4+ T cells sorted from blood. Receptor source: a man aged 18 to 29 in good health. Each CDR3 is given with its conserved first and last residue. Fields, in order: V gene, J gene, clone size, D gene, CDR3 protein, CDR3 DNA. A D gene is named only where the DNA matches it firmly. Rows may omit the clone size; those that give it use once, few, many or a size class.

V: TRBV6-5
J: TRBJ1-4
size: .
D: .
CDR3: CASSPLGEKLFF
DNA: TGTGCCAGCAGTCCGTTGGGTGAAAAACTGTTTTTT

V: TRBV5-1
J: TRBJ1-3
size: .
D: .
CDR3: CASSLQSSGNTIYF
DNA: TGCGCCAGCAGCTTACAGAGCTCTGGAAACACCATATATTTT

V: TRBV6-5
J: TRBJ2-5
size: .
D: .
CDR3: CASSYSTTGRETQYF
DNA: TGTGCCAGCAGTTACTCGACGACGGGTCGCGAGACCCAGTACTTC

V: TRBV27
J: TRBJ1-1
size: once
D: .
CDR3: CASSLLGAYTEAFF
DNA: TGTGCCAGCAGTTTACTGGGGGCGTACACTGAAGCTTTCTTT

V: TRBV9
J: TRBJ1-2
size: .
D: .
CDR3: CASSPRTFAYGYTF
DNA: TGTGCCAGCAGCCCCCGGACCTTTGCCTATGGCTACACCTTC

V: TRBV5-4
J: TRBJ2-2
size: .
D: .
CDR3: CASSLVGNTGELFF
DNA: TGTGCCAGCAGCTTAGTGGGGAACACCGGGGAGCTGTTTTTT

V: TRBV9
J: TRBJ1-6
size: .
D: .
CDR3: CASSVEGFDSPLHF
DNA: TGTGCCAGCAGCGTAGAAGGTTTTGATTCACCCCTCCACTTT

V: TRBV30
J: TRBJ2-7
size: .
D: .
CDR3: CAWQGRGSYEQYF
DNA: TGTGCCTGGCAAGGCAGGGGTTCCTACGAGCAGTACTTC

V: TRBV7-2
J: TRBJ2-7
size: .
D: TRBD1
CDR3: CASSYPPAKQGNEQYF
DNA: TGTGCCAGCAGCTACCCTCCGGCAAAACAGGGGAACGAGCAGTACTTC

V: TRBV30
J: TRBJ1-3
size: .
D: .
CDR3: CAWSVLAGPSGNTIYF
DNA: TGTGCCTGGAGTGTACTCGCAGGGCCATCTGGAAACACCATATATTTT

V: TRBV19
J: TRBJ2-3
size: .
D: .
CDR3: CASSAARGTDTQYF
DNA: TGTGCCAGTAGTGCCGCCCGTGGAACAGATACGCAGTATTTT

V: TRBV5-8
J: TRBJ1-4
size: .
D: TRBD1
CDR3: CASSLRTGWDEKLFF
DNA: TGTGCCAGCAGCTTGCGGACAGGGTGGGATGAAAAACTGTTTTTT

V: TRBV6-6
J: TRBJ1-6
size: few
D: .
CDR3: CASSYSREAPLHF
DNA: TGTGCCAGCAGTTACTCGCGAGAGGCACCCCTCCACTTT

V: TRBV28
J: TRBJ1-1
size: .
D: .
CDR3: CASSFWGTTEAFF
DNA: TGTGCCAGCAGTTTTTGGGGGACCACTGAAGCTTTCTTT

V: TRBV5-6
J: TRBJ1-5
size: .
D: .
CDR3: CASSRFSNQPQHF
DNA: TGTGCCAGCAGCCGGTTTAGCAATCAGCCCCAGCATTTT

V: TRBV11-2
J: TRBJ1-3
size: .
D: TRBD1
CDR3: CASSSQTGPASGNTIYF
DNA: TGTGCCAGCAGCTCTCAGACAGGGCCAGCTTCTGGAAACACCATATATTTT

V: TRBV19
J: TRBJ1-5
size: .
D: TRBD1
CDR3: CASMGDRGSNQPQHF
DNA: TGTGCCAGTATGGGGGACAGGGGTAGCAATCAGCCCCAGCATTTT

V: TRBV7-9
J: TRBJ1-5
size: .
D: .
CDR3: CASSSDSYNQPQHF
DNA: TGTGCCAGCAGCTCCGACAGTTACAATCAGCCCCAGCATTTT

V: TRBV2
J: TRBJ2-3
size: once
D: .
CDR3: CASSEAGGRTDTQYF
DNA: TGTGCCAGCAGTGAAGCGGGCGGACGCACAGATACGCAGTATTTT

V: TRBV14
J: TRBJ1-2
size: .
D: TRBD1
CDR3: CASSQADREGYGYTF
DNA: TGTGCCAGCAGCCAAGCCGACAGGGAAGGCTATGGCTACACCTTC

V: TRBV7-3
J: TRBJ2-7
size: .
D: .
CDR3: CASSAGQSSYEQYF
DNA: TGTGCCAGCAGCGCCGGACAGAGCTCCTACGAGCAGTACTTC

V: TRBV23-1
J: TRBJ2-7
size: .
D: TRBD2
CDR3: CASSQLAGPNYEQYF
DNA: TGCGCCAGCAGTCAACTAGCGGGACCAAACTACGAGCAGTACTTC

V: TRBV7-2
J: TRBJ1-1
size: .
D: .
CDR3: CASSLRGGTEAFF
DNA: TGTGCCAGCAGCTTGAGGGGAGGAACTGAAGCTTTCTTT

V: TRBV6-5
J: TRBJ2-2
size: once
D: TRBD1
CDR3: CASSLTGGNTGELFF
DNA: TGTGCCAGCAGCTTGACAGGGGGAAACACCGGGGAGCTGTTTTTT

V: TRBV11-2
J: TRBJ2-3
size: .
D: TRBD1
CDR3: CASSSQGATDTQYF
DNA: TGTGCCAGCAGCTCACAGGGGGCGACAGATACGCAGTATTTT

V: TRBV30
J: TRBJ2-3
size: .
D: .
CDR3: CAWSSGDTQYF
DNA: TGTGCCTGGAGTTCAGGGGATACGCAGTATTTT

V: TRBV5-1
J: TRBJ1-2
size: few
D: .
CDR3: CASSAEGDGYTF
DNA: TGCGCCAGCAGTGCCGAAGGTGACGGCTACACCTTC

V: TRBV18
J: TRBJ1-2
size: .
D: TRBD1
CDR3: CASSLGQGNYGYTF
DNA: TGTGCCAGCTCACTCGGACAGGGTAACTATGGCTACACCTTC

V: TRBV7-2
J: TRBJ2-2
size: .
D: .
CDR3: CASSPEGPGTGELFF
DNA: TGTGCCAGCAGCCCAGAAGGGCCCGGCACCGGGGAGCTGTTTTTT

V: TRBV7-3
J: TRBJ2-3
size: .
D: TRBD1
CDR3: CASSQQGASTDTQYF
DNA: TGTGCCAGCAGCCAACAGGGGGCGAGCACAGATACGCAGTATTTT

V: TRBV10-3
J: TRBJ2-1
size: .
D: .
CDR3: CAIGFSNEQFF
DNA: TGTGCCATCGGTTTTAGCAATGAGCAGTTCTTC

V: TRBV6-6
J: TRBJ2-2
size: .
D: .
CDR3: CASSYRRTGNTGELFF
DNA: TGTGCCAGCAGTTACCGCCGTACAGGGAACACCGGGGAGCTGTTTTTT

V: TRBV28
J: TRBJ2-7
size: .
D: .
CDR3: CASSASGAQYF
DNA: TGTGCCAGCAGTGCCTCCGGGGCGCAGTACTTC

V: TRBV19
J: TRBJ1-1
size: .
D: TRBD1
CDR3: CASSILGQGNTEAFF
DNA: TGTGCCAGTAGTATTCTAGGACAGGGGAACACTGAAGCTTTCTTT

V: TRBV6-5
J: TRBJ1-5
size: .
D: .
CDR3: CASSMGARRDQPQHF
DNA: TGTGCCAGCTCCATGGGGGCGCGTAGGGATCAGCCCCAGCATTTT

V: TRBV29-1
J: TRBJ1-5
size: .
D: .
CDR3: CSVVVGQNSNQPQHF
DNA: TGCAGCGTTGTTGTAGGGCAAAATAGCAATCAGCCCCAGCATTTT

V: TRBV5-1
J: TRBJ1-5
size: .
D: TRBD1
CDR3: CASSLEGTGGHQPQHF
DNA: TGCGCCAGCAGCTTGGAGGGGACAGGGGGCCATCAGCCCCAGCATTTT

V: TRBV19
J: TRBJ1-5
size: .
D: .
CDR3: CASSIRGNNQPQHF
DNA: TGTGCCAGTAGTATAAGGGGAAACAACCAGCCCCAGCATTTT

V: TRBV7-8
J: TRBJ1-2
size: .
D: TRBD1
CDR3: CASSFRQGGVFDGYTF
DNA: TGTGCCAGCAGCTTCCGACAGGGAGGAGTATTTGATGGCTACACCTTC

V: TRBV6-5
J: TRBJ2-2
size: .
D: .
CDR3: CASSYVTGELFF
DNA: TGTGCCAGCAGTTACGTCACCGGGGAGCTGTTTTTT